One sample yielded the 6 T cell receptor beta chains listed below, sequenced in a study of early T cells in non-severe SARS-CoV-2 infection. Using its own MiXCR run on the 5' RACE reads, TCRdb lists one record per CDR3 protein. There are about 81,000 distinct CDR3 sequences in the sample; 11% to 15% occur only once, and approximately 11% lies in the top ten. The sample was whole blood. These receptors originate from an adult who was a healthcare worker with PCR-confirmed SARS-CoV-2 infection or an uninfected control (not recorded which).

The rearrangement links TRBV12-3 or TRBV12-4 to TRBJ1-6; D not resolved. Between the trimmed V and J ends, which lost 5 bases and 6 bases, there was a span of 8 bases. The CDR3 is 13 residues long. The DNA for the CDR3 is TGTGCCAGCAGTACAGTGTTTAATTCACCCCTCCACTTT. It is translated as CASSTVFNSPLHF.

The rearrangement uses TRBV5-5 and TRBJ2-3; D gene uncertain. Germline V gives CDR1 SGHKS, CDR2 YYEKEE (reference sequence). This CDR3 is built from 14 residues. V was shortened by 1 base and J by 1 base, with 7 bases between the two germline ends. Written as DNA, the CDR3 is TGTGCCAGCAGCTTGAGGGCAGGCACAGATACGCAGTATTTT. It codes for CASSLRAGTDTQYF.

This clonotype was picked up a small number of times. This chain joins TRBV7-9 and TRBJ2-1, with D unclear. The CDR3 has 17 amino acids. V was trimmed by 4 bases and J by 4 bases, leaving 20 bases between them. From germline, CDR1 is SEHNR and CDR2 FQNEAQ (reference sequence). CDR3 sequence: CASSSLLPGVSYNEQFF. Written as DNA, the CDR3 is TGTGCCAGCAGCTCTCTCCTCCCGGGTGTATCTTACAATGAGCAGTTCTTC.

Ten or more counts support this clonotype. The J gene is TRBJ1-1, the V gene TRBV9; D might be TRBD1 (6 bases). Germline V gene data show CDR1 as SGDLS and CDR2 as YYNGEE. Trimming cost V 4 bases and J 0 bases, with 19 bases left between them. This CDR3 is built from 17 residues. CDR3 protein: CASSPQQLTGMNTEAFF. In DNA, the CDR3 is TGTGCCAGCAGCCCACAACAACTCACAGGGATGAACACTGAAGCTTTCTTT. The variable domain in full, with the rest retrieved from reference TRBV9 and TRBJ1-1, is DSGVTQTPKHLITATGQRVTLRCSPRSGDLSVYWYQQSLDQGLQFLIQYYNGEERAKGNILERFSAQQFPDLHSELNLSSLELGDSALYFCASSPQQLTGMNTEAFFGQGTRLTVV.

The chain couples TRBV12-3 or TRBV12-4 to TRBJ1-3; D gene unclear. Trimming cost V 4 bases and J 4 bases, with 11 bases left between them. The CDR3 extends over 14 amino acids. The CDR3 is CASSWALGGNTIYF. As DNA, the CDR3 is TGTGCCAGCAGTTGGGCCCTGGGAGGAAACACCATATATTTT.

The CDR3 sequence is CASSPSGGKGTEAFF. As DNA, the CDR3 is TGTGCCAGCAGCCCCTCGGGGGGCAAGGGCACTGAAGCTTTCTTT. The chain joins TRBV7-3 to TRBJ1-1; possible D gene TRBD1, 6 bases. The V end was cut by 5 bases, the J end by 4 bases, with 17 bases between. There are 15 residues in the CDR3. Per germline, CDR1 SGHTA and CDR2 FQGTGA. The whole variable domain, filled in from reference TRBV7-3 and TRBJ1-1, reads GAGVSQTPSNKVTEKGKYVELRCDPISGHTALYWYRQSLGQGPEFLIYFQGTGAADDSGLPNDRFFAVRPEGSVSTLKIQRTERGDSAVYLCASSPSGGKGTEAFFGQGTRLTVV.